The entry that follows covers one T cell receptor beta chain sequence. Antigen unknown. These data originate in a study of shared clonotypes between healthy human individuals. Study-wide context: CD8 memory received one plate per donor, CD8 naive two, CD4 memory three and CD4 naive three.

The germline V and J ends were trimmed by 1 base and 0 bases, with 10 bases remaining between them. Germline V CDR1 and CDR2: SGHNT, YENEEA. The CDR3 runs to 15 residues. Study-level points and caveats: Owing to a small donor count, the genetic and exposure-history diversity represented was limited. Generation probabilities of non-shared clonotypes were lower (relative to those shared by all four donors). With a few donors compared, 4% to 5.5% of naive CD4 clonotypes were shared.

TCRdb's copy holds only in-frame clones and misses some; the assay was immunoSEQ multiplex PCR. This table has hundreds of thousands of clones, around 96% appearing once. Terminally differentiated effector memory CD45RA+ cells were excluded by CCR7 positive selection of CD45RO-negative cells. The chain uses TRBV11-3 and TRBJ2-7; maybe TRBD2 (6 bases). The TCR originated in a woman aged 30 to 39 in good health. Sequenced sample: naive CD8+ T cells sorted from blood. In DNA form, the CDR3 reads TGTGCCAGCAGCTTAGGTGTCGGGAGCTCCTACGAGCAGTACTTC. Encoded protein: CASSLGVGSSYEQYF. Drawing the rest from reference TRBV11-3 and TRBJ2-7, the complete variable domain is EAGVVQSPRYKIIEKKQPVAFWCNPISGHNTLYWYLQNLGQGPELLIRYENEEAVDDSQLPKDRFSAERLKGVDSTLKIQPAELGDSAVYLCASSLGVGSSYEQYFGPGTRLTVT.